The 7 T cell receptor beta chains below all came from one sample that was sequenced in a study of shared clonotypes between healthy human individuals. Assay used: immunoSEQ multiplex PCR; TCRdb lists only in-frame clones, some missing. The data hold some 2,500,000 clones, with roughly 90% observed a single time. Input material: naive CD4+ T cells from PBMCs. Subset specified: CD45RA+ positively selected. These receptors all come from a man aged 18 to 29 in good health. Some clones in this sample may be carry-over from other donors' samples.

The V gene is TRBV5-6, the J gene TRBJ1-2; 8 bases agree with TRBD1. CDR3 length: 16 residues. Germline V gene sequence: CDR1 SGHDT, CDR2 YYEEEE. J lost 2 bases, V lost 0 bases, and 6 bases had no gene match. The CDR3 bases are TGTGCCAGCAGCTTGGTTAGATGGACAGGGAACTATGGCTACACCTTC. Residues: CASSLVRWTGNYGYTF. Drawing the rest from reference TRBV5-6 and TRBJ1-2, the complete variable domain is DAGVTQSPTHLIKTRGQQVTLRCSPKSGHDTVSWYQQALGQGPQFIFQYYEEEERQRGNFPDRFSGHQFPNYSSELNVNALLLGDSALYLCASSLVRWTGNYGYTFGSGTRLTVV.

This clone occurred once. The chain carries TRBV19 and TRBJ2-2; 10 bases fit TRBD2. Germline lookup yields CDR1 LNHDA and CDR2 SQIVND (reference sequence). Trimming at V came to 5 bases and at J to 7 bases, leaving 10 bases not matched to a gene. The CDR3 has 16 residues. The CDR3 nucleotides read TGTGCCAGTAGTCCTACTAGCGGGATAGTTGGCGGGGAGCTGTTTTTT. Its protein is CASSPTSGIVGGELFF.

The V gene is TRBV6-9, the J gene TRBJ2-2; the match to TRBD2 covers 9 bases. V was clipped by 6 bases and J by 0 bases; unmatched bases: 8. This CDR3 is built from 17 residues. The germline V gene encodes CDR1 MNHGY and CDR2 SVAAGI. This CDR3 reads CASRCTSGYPNTGELFF. In nucleotides, the CDR3 is TGTGCCAGCAGATGTACTAGCGGGTATCCGAACACCGGGGAGCTGTTTTTT.

J is TRBJ1-1 and V is TRBV7-2; maybe TRBD1 (5 bases). V dropped 1 base and J dropped 1 base, with 10 bases sitting between them. CDR3 length: 15 residues. CDR1 is SGHTA and CDR2 is FQGNSA in the germline V gene. CDR3 in amino acids: CASSLGWQGNTEAFF. The CDR3 coding sequence is TGTGCCAGCAGCTTAGGGTGGCAGGGGAACACTGAAGCTTTCTTT.

The gene calls are TRBV19 and TRBJ2-7, with 10 bases aligning to TRBD1. Germline loops: CDR1 LNHDA, CDR2 SQIVND (reference sequence). This CDR3 has 13 amino acids. V shed 6 bases and J 7 bases; nucleotides not matched to a gene: 6. DNA for the CDR3: TGTGCCAGTAGGACAGGGGGCGCGTTGGAGCAGTACTTC. It codes for CASRTGGALEQYF.

The V call is TRBV5-4, the J call TRBJ1-3, with 8 bases identical to TRBD1. J was trimmed by 4 bases and V by 4 bases; bases with no gene match: 7. CDR3 length: 15 amino acids. Germline CDR1 is SGHNT and CDR2 is YYREEE (reference sequence). CDR3 protein: CASSLDQGAGNTIYF. DNA for the CDR3: TGTGCCAGCAGCCTCGACCAGGGGGCGGGAAACACCATATATTTT.

V gene TRBV6-1 combines with J gene TRBJ1-1, with D unresolved. Germline V CDR1 and CDR2: MNHNS, SASEGT. V lost 1 base, J lost 4 bases, and 10 bases lay in between. The CDR3 loop spans 14 amino acids. CDR3 nucleotide sequence: TGTGCCAGCAGTGAAGGGGCCGTGGGCACTGAAGCTTTCTTT. This translates into CASSEGAVGTEAFF.